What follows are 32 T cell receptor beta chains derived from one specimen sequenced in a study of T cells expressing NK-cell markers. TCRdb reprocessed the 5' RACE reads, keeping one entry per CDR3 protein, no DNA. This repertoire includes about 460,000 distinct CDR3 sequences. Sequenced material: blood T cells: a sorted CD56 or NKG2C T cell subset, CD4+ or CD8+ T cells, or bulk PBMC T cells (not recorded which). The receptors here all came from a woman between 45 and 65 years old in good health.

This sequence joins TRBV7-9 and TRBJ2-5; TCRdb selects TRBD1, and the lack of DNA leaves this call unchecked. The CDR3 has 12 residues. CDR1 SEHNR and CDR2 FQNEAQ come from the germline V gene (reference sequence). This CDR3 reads CASSTSGETQYF. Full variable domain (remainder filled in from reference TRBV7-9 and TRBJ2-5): DTGVSQNPRHKITKRGQNVTFRCDPISEHNRLYWYRQTLGQGPEFLTYFQNEAQLEKSRLLSDRFSAERPKGSFSTLEIQRTEQGDSAMYLCASSTSGETQYFGPGTRLLVL.

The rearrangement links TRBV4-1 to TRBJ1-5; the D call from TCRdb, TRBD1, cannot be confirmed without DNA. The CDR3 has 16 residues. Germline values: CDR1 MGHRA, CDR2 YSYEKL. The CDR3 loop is CASSQDLPPGAKLQHF.

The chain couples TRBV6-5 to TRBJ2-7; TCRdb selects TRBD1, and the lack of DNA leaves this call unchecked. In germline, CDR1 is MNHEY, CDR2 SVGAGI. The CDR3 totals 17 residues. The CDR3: CASSSRPLDRSSYEQYF.

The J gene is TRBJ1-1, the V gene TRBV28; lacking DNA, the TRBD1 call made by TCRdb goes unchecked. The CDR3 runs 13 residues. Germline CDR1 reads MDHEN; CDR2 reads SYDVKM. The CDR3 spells CAGRTGPFTEAFF.

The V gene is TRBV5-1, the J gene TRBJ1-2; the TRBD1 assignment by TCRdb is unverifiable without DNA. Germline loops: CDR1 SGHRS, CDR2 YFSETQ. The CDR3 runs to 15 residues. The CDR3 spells CASSSPGDTNYGYTF.

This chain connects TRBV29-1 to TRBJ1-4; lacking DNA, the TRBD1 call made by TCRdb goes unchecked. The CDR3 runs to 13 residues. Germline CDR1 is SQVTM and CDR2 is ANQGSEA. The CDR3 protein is CSVAFGAGEKLFF. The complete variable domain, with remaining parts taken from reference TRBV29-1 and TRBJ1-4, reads SAVISQKPSRDICQRGTSLTIQCQVDSQVTMMFWYRQQPGQSLTLIATANQGSEATYESGFVIDKFPISRPNLTFSTLTVSNMSPEDSSIYLCSVAFGAGEKLFFGSGTQLSVL.

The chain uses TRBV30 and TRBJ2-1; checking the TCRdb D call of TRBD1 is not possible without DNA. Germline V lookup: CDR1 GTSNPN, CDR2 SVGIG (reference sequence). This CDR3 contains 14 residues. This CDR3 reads CAWSRTGRHNEQFF.

This CDR3 reads CASSESEGLLKTQYF. The chain joins TRBV2 to TRBJ2-5; the TCRdb D gene call, TRBD2, has no DNA to confirm it. The CDR3 length is 15 residues. Germline values: CDR1 SNHLY, CDR2 FYNNEI.

The CDR3 here is CASSRPSGTFSYEQYF. The chain joins TRBV5-8 to TRBJ2-7; TCRdb lists TRBD2, though no DNA is available to test this call. This CDR3 is built from 16 residues. From germline, CDR1 is SGHTS and CDR2 YDEGEE.

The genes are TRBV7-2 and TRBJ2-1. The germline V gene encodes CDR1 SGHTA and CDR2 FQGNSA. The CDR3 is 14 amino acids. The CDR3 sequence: CASSLAGLFNEQFF.

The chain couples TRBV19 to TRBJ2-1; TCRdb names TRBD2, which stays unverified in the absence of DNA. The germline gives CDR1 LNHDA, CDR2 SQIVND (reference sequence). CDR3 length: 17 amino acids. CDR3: CASSARSSGSGYNEQFF.

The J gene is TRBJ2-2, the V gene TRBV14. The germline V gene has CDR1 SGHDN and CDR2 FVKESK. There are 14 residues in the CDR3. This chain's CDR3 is CASSQGVAPGELFF.

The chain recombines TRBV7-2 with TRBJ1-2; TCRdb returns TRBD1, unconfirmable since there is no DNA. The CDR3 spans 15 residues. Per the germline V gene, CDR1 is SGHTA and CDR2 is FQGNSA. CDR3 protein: CASSLAGYASGGYTF.

CDR3 sequence: CSVAVGTGAEKLFF. This chain connects TRBV29-1 to TRBJ1-4; TCRdb's D call, TRBD1, is unchecked because there is no DNA. CDR1 is SQVTM, CDR2 ANQGSEA, per germline. The CDR3 has 14 residues.

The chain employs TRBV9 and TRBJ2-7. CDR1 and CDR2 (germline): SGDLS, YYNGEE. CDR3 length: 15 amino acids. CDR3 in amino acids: CASSVTSGSWYEQYF.

The CDR3 sequence is CASSPFVGKAAGELFF. V and J are TRBV7-8 and TRBJ2-2. This CDR3 comprises 16 residues. Per germline, CDR1 SGHVS and CDR2 FQNEAQ. The whole variable domain, remainder taken from reference TRBV7-8 and TRBJ2-2, is GAGVSQSPRYKVAKRGQDVALRCDPISGHVSLFWYQQALGQGPEFLTYFQNEAQLDKSGLPSDRFFAERPEGSVSTLKIQRTQQEDSAVYLCASSPFVGKAAGELFFGEGSRLTVL.

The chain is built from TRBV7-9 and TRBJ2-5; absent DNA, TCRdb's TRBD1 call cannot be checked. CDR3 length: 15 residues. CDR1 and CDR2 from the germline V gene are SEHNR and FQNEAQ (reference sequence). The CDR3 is CASSLGDVNQETQYF.

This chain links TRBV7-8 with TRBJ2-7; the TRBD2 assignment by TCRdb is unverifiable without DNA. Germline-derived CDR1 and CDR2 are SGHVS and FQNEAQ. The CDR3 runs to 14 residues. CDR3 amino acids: CASGREGGAYEQYF.

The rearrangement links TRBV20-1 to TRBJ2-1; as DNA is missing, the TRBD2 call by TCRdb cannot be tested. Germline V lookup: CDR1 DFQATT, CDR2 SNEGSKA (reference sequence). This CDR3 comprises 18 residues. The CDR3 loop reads CSARAGSGIESSYNEQFF.

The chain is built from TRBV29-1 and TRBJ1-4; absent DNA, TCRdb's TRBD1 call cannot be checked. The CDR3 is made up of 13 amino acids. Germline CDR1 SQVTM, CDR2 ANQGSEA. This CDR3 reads CSALLGINEKLFF.

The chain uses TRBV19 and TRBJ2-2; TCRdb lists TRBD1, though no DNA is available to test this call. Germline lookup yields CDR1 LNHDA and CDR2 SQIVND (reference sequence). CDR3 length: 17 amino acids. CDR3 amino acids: CASSMMSLQLNTGELFF.

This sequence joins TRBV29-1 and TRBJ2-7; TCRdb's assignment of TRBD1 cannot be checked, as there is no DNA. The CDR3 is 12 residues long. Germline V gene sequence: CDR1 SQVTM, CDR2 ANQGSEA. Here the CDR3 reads CSVGQGLFEQYF.

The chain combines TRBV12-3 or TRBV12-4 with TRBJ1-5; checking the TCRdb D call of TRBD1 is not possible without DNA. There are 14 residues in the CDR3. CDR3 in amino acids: CASSLTGGLQPQHF.

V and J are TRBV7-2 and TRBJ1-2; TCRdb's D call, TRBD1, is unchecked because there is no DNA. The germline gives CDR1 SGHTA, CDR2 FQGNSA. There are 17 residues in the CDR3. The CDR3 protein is CASSLVTGQGLNYGYTF. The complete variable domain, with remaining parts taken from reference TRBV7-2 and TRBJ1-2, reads GAGVSQSPSNKVTEKGKDVELRCDPISGHTALYWYRQSLGQGLEFLIYFQGNSAPDKSGLPSDRFSAERTGGSVSTLTIQRTQQEDSAVYLCASSLVTGQGLNYGYTFGSGTRLTVV.

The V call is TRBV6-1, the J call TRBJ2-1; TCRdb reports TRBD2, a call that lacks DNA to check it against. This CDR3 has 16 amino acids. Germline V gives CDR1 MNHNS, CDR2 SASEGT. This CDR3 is CASGGLAGSSYNEQFF.

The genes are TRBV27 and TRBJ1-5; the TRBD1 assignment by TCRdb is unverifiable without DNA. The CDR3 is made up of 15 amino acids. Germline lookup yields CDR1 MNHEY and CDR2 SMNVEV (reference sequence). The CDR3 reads CASRSRQGSNQPQHF.

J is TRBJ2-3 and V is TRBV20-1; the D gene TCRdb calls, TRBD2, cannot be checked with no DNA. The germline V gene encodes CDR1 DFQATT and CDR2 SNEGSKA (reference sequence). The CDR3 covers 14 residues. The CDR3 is CSAKIGSARTTQYF.

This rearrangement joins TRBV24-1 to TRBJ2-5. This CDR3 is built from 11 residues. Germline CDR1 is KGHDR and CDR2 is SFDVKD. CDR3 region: CATSAFGTQYF.

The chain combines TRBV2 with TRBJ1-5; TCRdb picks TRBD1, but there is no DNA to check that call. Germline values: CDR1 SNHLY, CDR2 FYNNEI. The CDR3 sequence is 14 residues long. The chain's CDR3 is CASTAGTPHQPQHF.

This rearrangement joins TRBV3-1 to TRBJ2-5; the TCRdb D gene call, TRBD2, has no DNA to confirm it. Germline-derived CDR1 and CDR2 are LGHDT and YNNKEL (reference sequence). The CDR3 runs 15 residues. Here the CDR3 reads CASSQQLADQETQYF.

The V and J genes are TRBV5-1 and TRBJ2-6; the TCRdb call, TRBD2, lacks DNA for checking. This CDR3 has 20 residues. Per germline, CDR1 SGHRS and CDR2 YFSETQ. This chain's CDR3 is CASSWGPFVAGATGANVLTF.

Here the CDR3 reads CASSLAPFGGQFF. The V gene is TRBV11-1, the J gene TRBJ2-1; the D gene TCRdb calls, TRBD1, cannot be checked with no DNA. The CDR3 loop spans 13 amino acids. Germline V CDR1 and CDR2: SGHAT, FQDESV (reference sequence).